This T cell receptor (beta chain) originates from a study of cytotoxic CD8 clonotypes in ibrutinib-treated CLL. About the research overall: For this cohort, patients were about a dozen relapsed/refractory and some 15 treatment-naive, while about 17 were IGHV unmutated. Partial responses totalled about 24 and complete responses 2; after median around 74 months, approximately 15 remained remitted and roughly twelve progressed. Across samples, productive templates numbered 250,000 to 300,000 and productive rearrangements reached 94,082 on average.

Study-wide findings and caveats: Clonality was elevated at ibrutinib response and had returned toward baseline at progression.

Clones were read by immunoSEQ multiplex PCR, and TCRdb kept only the in-frame ones, dropping some. The profile shows approximately 90,000 clones, 60% to 80% of them singletons. Germline trimming cut 5 bases from V and 1 base from J; bases unmatched to any gene: 7. The CDR3 runs to 16 residues. CDR1 is MNHNY and CDR2 is SVGAGI in the germline V gene (reference sequence). This clone was seen a handful of times. Its antigen remains unidentified. The specimen comprised PBMCs, sampled after 24 months of ibrutinib treatment. The V gene is TRBV6-6, the J gene TRBJ1-2; the match to TRBD1 covers 10 bases. The TCR was taken from a human donor with chronic lymphocytic leukemia. The CDR3 sequence is CASSAGQGSGNYGYTF. The CDR3 bases are TGTGCCAGCAGTGCGGGACAGGGGTCGGGTAACTATGGCTACACCTTC.